These 5 T cell receptor beta chains originate from one sample sequenced in a study of shared clonotypes between healthy human individuals. Profiling relied on immunoSEQ multiplex PCR, and the TCRdb table lists in-frame clones only, not all of them. The sample shows 150,000 to 200,000 clones, approximately 95% of them seen only once. Sequencing was done on a sample of naive CD4+ T cells sorted from blood. Subset defined: CD45RA+ positively selected. These receptors came from a woman aged 25-40 years in good health.

This clone was recorded once. V usage is TRBV28 and J usage is TRBJ2-6; D not resolved. Germline CDR1 MDHEN, CDR2 SYDVKM. This CDR3 region has 15 residues. Trimming left V 2 bases short and J 3 bases short, with 8 bases between. CDR3 residues: CASSLLYGGANVLTF. The DNA of the CDR3 is TGTGCCAGCAGTTTACTGTATGGTGGGGCCAACGTCCTGACTTTC.

This sequence joins TRBV2 and TRBJ2-7; D is uncertain. The length of the CDR3 is 15 residues. Germline values: CDR1 SNHLY, CDR2 FYNNEI. V was clipped by 7 bases and J by 5 bases, with 21 bases between them. The CDR3 DNA is TGTGCCAGCAACTTGAACGGCATTCCGCGGAACGAGCAGTACTTC. The encoded protein is CASNLNGIPRNEQYF. Looking up the rest from reference TRBV2 and TRBJ2-7 gives the full variable domain: EPEVTQTPSHQVTQMGQEVILRCVPISNHLYFYWYRQILGQKVEFLVSFYNNEISEKSEIFDDQFSVERPDGSNFTLKIRSTKLEDSAMYFCASNLNGIPRNEQYFGPGTRLTVT.

The chain has TRBV27 and TRBJ2-3, with 8 bases fitting TRBD2. Germline assignment: CDR1 MNHEY and CDR2 SMNVEV (reference sequence). The CDR3 is made up of 16 amino acids. With 0 bases clipped from V and 1 base from J, the junction kept 3 bases outside the gene matches. The CDR3 sequence: CASSLSAGAGTDTQYF. The CDR3 DNA sequence: TGTGCCAGCAGTTTATCAGCGGGAGCGGGCACAGATACGCAGTATTTT.

The chain employs TRBV14 and TRBJ2-7; TRBD2 might be the D (5 bases). CDR3 length equals 12 residues. Trimming cost V 5 bases and J 6 bases, with 11 bases left between them. The germline V gene has CDR1 SGHDN and CDR2 FVKESK. CDR3 coding DNA: TGTGCCAGCAGCAAGGACTGGGGCGAGCAGTACTTC. Amino acids: CASSKDWGEQYF.

V gene TRBV28 combines with J gene TRBJ1-4; D might be TRBD1 (6 bases). The V end was cut by 10 bases, the J end by 8 bases, with 17 bases between. CDR1 is MDHEN, CDR2 SYDVKM, per germline. This CDR3 spans 13 amino acids. CDR3 sequence (DNA): TGTGCCATAACTTCAGGGGTTCGGGAAAAACTGTTTTTT. Translated, it gives CAITSGVREKLFF. Full variable domain (outside the CDR3, taken from reference TRBV28 and TRBJ1-4): DVKVTQSSRYLVKRTGEKVFLECVQDMDHENMFWYRQDPGLGLRLIYFSYDVKMKEKGDIPEGYSVSREKKERFSLILESASTNQTSMYLCAITSGVREKLFFGSGTQLSVL.